The TCR beta chain under discussion was sequenced for a study of identifying expanded T cells in peripheral blood. Concerning this clone itself: What it binds is not known.

Assay: immunoSEQ multiplex PCR; the TCRdb copy retains only in-frame clones and omits some. Altogether about 100,000 clones are present, roughly 88% being singletons, with the ten largest covering about 6%. Points from the study as a whole: Clone count variance between approximately two-week samples rose with total template count.

The CDR3 runs to 17 residues. Healthy donors had no documented immune events, such as infections, while sampled. What was sequenced was blood. The V call is TRBV21-1, the J call TRBJ1-3. TRBV21-1 is termed a pseudogene. The receptor was derived from a person between 18 and 75 years old in good health. In DNA form, the CDR3 reads TGTGCCAGCAGCAAAGGGCGGCGGGATTACTCTGGAAACACCATATATTTT. Amino acids: CASSKGRRDYSGNTIYF.